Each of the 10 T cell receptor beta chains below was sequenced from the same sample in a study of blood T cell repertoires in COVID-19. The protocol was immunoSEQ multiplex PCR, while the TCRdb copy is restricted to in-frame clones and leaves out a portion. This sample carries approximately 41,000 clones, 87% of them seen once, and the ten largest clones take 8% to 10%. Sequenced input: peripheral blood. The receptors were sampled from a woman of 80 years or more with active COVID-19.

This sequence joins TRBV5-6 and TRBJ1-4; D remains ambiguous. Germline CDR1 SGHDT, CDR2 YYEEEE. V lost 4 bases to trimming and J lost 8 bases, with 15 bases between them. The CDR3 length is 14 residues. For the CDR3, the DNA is TGTGCCAGCAGCCCACCCGGGATGAGAGAAAAACTGTTTTTT. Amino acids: CASSPPGMREKLFF.

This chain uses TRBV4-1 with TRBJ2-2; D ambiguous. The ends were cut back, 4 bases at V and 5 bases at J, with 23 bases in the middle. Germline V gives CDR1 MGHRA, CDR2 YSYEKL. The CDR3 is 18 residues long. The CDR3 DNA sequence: TGCGCCAGCAGCCCCCTCCCAACCGCGAGGCGCACGACCGGGGAGCTGTTTTTT. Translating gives CASSPLPTARRTTGELFF.

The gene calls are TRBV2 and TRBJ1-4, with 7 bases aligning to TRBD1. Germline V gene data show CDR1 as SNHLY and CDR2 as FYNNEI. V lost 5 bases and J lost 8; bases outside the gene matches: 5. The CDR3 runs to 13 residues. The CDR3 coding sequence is TGTGCCAGCAGTTTGACAGGGCGGGAAAAACTGTTTTTT. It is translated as CASSLTGREKLFF.

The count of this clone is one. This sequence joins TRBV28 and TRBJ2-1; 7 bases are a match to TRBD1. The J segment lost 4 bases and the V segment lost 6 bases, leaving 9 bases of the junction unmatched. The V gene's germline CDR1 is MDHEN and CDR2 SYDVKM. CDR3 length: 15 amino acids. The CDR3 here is CASSSTGDLYNEQFF. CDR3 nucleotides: TGTGCCAGCAGCTCTACAGGGGATTTATACAATGAGCAGTTCTTC.

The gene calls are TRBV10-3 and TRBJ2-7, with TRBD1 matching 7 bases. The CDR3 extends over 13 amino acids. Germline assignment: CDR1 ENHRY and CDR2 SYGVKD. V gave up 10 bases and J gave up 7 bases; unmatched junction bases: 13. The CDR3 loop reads CATLRDSQGEQYF. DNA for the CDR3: TGTGCCACGCTACGGGACAGCCAAGGGGAGCAGTACTTC.

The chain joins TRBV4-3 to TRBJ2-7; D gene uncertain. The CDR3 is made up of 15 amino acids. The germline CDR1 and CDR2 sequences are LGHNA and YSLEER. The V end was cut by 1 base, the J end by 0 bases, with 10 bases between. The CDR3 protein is CASSQGPIHSYEQYF. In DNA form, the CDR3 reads TGCGCCAGCAGCCAAGGGCCAATTCACTCCTACGAGCAGTACTTC.

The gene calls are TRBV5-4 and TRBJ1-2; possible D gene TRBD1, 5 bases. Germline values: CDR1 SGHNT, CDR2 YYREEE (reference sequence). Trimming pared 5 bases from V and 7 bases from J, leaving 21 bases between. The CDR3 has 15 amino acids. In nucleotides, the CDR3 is TGTGCCAGCAGTTTCCTCCAGGGTGCCAATCGTGGCTACACCTTC. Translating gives CASSFLQGANRGYTF.

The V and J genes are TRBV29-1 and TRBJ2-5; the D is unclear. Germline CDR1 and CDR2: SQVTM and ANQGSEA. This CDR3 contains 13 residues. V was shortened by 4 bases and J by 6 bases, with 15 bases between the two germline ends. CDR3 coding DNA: TGCAGCGTTGGTGTGTCACTGGGCCAGACCCAGTACTTC. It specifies CSVGVSLGQTQYF.

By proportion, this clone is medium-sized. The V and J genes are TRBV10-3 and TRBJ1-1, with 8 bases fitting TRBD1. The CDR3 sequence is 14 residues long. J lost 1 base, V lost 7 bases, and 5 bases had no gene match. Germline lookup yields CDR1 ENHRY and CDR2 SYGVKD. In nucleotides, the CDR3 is TGTGCCATCACCCAGACAGGGGAGAACACTGAAGCTTTCTTT. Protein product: CAITQTGENTEAFF.

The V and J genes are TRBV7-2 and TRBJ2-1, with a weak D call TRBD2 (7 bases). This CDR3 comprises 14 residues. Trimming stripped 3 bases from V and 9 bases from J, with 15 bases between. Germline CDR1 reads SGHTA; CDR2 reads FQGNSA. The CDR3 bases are TGTGCCAGCAGCTTGGGGGGGCACGGGGGTGAGCAGTTCTTC. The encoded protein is CASSLGGHGGEQFF.